This paragraph reports one TCR beta chain. This sample was taken from a study of cytomegalovirus exposure and HLA in healthy donors. Germline CDR1 is SGDLS and CDR2 is YYNGEE. The V gene lost 0 bases and the J gene lost 2 bases, with 12 bases spanning the gap. The CDR3 is 15 amino acids. Primers included in the PCR were 60 Vbeta and 13 Jbeta primers. Measured with immunoSEQ multiplex PCR; TCRdb has only the in-frame clones, and not every one. The profile covers some 100,000 clones, with 65% to 85% appearing a single time and roughly 3% taken by the ten largest. The receptor's source is a female donor in good health and CMV-seropositive. The rearrangement uses TRBV9 and TRBJ2-7, with D perhaps TRBD2 (6 bases). Sequencing was done on a sample of PBMCs. The CDR3, as DNA: TGTGCCAGCAGCGTAGAAGATGGGAGGACCTACGAGCAGTACTTC. Translation: CASSVEDGRTYEQYF.